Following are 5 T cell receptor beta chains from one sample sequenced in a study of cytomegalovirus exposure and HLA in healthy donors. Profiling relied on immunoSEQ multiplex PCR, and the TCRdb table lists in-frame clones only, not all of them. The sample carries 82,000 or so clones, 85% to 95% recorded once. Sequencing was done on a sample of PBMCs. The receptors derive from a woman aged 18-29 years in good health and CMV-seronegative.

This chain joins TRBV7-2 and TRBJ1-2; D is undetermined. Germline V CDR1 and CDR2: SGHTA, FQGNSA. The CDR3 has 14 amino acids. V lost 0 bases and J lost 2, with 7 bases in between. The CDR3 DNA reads TGTGCCAGCAGCTTAGCGAGGAGAAACTATGGCTACACCTTC. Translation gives CASSLARRNYGYTF.

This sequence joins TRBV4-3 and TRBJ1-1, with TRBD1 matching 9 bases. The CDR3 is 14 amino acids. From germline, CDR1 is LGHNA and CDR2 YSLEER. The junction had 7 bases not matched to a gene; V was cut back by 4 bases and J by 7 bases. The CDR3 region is CASSPQGAPHEAFF. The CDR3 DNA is TGCGCCAGCAGCCCACAGGGGGCTCCGCATGAAGCTTTCTTT.

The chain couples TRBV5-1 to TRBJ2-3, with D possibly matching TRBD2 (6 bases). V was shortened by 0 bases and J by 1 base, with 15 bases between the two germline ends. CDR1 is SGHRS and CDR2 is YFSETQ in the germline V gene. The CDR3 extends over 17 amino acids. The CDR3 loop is CASSLARGGGGTDTQYF. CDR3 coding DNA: TGCGCCAGCAGCTTGGCCCGGGGAGGTGGTGGCACAGATACGCAGTATTTT. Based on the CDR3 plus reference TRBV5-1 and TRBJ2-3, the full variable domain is KAGVTQTPRYLIKTRGQQVTLSCSPISGHRSVSWYQQTPGQGLQFLFEYFSETQRNKGNFPGRFSGRQFSNSRSEMNVSTLELGDSALYLCASSLARGGGGTDTQYFGPGTRLTVL.

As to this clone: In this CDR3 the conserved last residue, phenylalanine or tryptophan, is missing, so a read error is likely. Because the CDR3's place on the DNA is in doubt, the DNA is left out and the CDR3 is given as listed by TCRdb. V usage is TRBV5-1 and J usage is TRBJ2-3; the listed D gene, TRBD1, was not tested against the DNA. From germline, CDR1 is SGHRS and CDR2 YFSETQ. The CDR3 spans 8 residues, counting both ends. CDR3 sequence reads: CAQGGLAV.

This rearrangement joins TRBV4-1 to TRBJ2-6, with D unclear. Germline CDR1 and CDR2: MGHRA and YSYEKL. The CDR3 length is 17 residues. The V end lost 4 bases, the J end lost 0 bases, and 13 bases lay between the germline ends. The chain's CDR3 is CASSRVDMSSGANVLTF. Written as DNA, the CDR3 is TGCGCCAGCAGCCGAGTAGACATGAGCTCTGGGGCCAACGTCCTGACTTTC.